This T cell receptor (beta chain) came from a study of naive and memory T cell subsets. Many counts were recorded for this clonotype. Its cognate antigen is unknown. Study-level points and caveats: Over 85% of naive TCR sequences appeared only once, unlike memory subsets. Possibly reflecting memory cells re-expressing CD45RA, a few larger clonotypes occurred in naive repertoires, especially CD8.

The CDR3 has 12 amino acids. CDR1 and CDR2 from the germline V gene are DFQATT and SNEGSKA (reference sequence). Trimming removed 6 bases from V and 8 bases from J, with 14 bases in between. Two oligonucleotides, mixed equimolar, formed the beta constant-region primer covering TRBC1 and TRBC2. The ligated cDNA underwent four PCR rounds using SP2 and nested alpha and beta constant-region primers. TCRdb processed the UMI-ligation and nested PCR reads anew with MiXCR; each CDR3 protein has one entry. The repertoire consists of around 140,000 distinct CDR3 sequences, with approximately 22% occurring once and the leading ten covering around 0.097%.

J is TRBJ2-1 and V is TRBV20-1; possibly TRBD1 for D (6 bases). The receptor's source is a human donor in good health. Sequenced sample: naive CD4+ T cells from blood. CDR3 bases: TGCAGTGCCATACAGGGTTGGGATGAGCAGTTCTTC. Its translation is CSAIQGWDEQFF.